The present T cell receptor beta chain was sequenced within a study of T cell repertoires in cytomegalovirus infection (dated 2019 in TCRdb). General notes on the study: Peptide stimulations targeted recently identified HLA-C-restricted CMV epitopes, whose presentation resists viral immunomodulation, together with well-studied HLA-B-restricted epitopes. Because public TCR beta signatures pointed to carriage of CMV infection together with the matching HLA type, the HLA type of each donor mattered for the analysis. Results the study describes overall, beyond this receptor: Cumulative frequency of public TCR beta family members discriminated carriers of CMV infection plus the relevant HLA type in this cohort and an independent roughly 330-donor cohort. In the ex vivo response, HLA-C-restricted CMV-specific TCR beta clonotypes were dominant, and in two of eight donors the single most frequent clonotype came from this HLA-C-restricted group.

The run used an Illumina HiSeq 1500. Starting from the raw public reads, TCRdb applied fastp trimming at Q25, assembled clones with MiXCR and retained in-frame beta chains. Each entry merges the rows of one CDR3 protein and shows their most common DNA and genes. The sample has a few hundred thousand distinct CDR3 sequences on record, over 35% of them singletons. Of the sample, 48% is held by the ten largest clones. This sample's treatment or condition label indicates: in vitro stimulation with specific CMV peptide epitopes to enrich CMV-specific T cells. With respect to this clonotype: No antigen is known for it. One base away there is no much larger clone; base qualities are not given.

V loses 3 bases, J loses 5 bases, and the germline ends lie 10 bases apart. From cysteine to phenylalanine, the CDR3 is 13 amino acids long. The only DNA kept is the CDR3, 39 bases in frame from the first base. Looking up the germline V gene yields CDR1 SGHVS and CDR2 FNYEAQ. Sequencing was performed on cultured PBMCs, taken from culture after CMV antigen stimulation. The sequence links TRBV7-6 to TRBJ2-5; the D gene is unclear. This receptor was identified in a human donor in good health (CMV status not recorded). Some clones in this sample may be carry-over from other donors' samples. The DNA is as follows: TGTGCCAGCAGCTTCGTCCCGTGGGAGACCCAGTACTTC. Translated, it reads CASSFVPWETQYF.